Reported below is one T cell receptor beta chain. The antigen is not known. These data are taken from a study of CD8 T cells in Susac syndrome. Study-wide results and limits: In its TCR sequencing and HLA analysis, the study acknowledged that the number of individuals was relatively small.

From blood CD8+ and CD4+ T cells, TCR beta sequences were generated. The authors reverse transcribed about 0.5 to 1 ug RNA with random hexamers. Amplification of TCR beta CDR3 across 54 Vbeta and 13 Jbeta was performed with immunoSEQ multiplex PCR. TCRdb processed the immunoSEQ multiplex PCR reads anew with MiXCR; each CDR3 protein has one entry. The data hold about 130,000 distinct CDR3 sequences, with roughly 94% observed a single time. Per the germline V gene, CDR1 is LGHDT and CDR2 is YNNKEL (reference sequence). This CDR3 has 14 amino acids. The J segment lost 7 bases and the V segment lost 5 bases, leaving 8 bases of the junction unmatched.

The chain combines TRBV3-1 with TRBJ2-1, with 7 bases matching TRBD1. Sequenced sample: CD4+ T cells from PBMCs. The clonotype comes from a human donor with multiple sclerosis. CDR3 coding DNA: TGTGCCAGCAGCGACAGGGTAGGGATTAATGAGCAGTTCTTC. Translating it yields CASSDRVGINEQFF.